This entry is about one T cell receptor beta chain. These data are taken from a study of blood T cell repertoires in COVID-19. Study summary: The United States, Italy and Spain were the sources of the acute and convalescent COVID-19 samples. T cells, B-cell-depleted T cells, or PBMCs supplied cDNA or gDNA.

Participants had their cohort set by participant-reported clinical history. In the study's own analysis: Reference gene primer amplification yielded estimated nucleated cell counts. Sequencing used immunoSEQ multiplex PCR; TCRdb keeps in-frame clones, though not all of them. The DNA gave D and trimming, while V, J and clone size come from that table. This repertoire shows 220,000 or so clones, 80% to 90% found once; its top ten account for approximately 3.5%. The receptor was isolated from a woman aged 18 to 35 in a cohort exposed to, infected with or recovered from COVID-19 (not recorded which). The sequenced sample was PBMCs or T cells enriched from blood (not recorded which).

The CDR3 loop reads CASSQTAGASTDTQYF. CDR3 nucleotide sequence: TGTGCCAGCAGCCAAACAGCGGGGGCTTCAACAGATACGCAGTATTTT. The chain couples TRBV3-1 (or the pseudogene TRBV3-2) to TRBJ2-3; 8 bases align to TRBD2. Trimming cost V 2 bases and J 3 bases; bases outside gene matches: 7. The CDR3 totals 16 residues. Germline lookup yields CDR1 LGHDT and CDR2 YNNKEL (reference sequence).